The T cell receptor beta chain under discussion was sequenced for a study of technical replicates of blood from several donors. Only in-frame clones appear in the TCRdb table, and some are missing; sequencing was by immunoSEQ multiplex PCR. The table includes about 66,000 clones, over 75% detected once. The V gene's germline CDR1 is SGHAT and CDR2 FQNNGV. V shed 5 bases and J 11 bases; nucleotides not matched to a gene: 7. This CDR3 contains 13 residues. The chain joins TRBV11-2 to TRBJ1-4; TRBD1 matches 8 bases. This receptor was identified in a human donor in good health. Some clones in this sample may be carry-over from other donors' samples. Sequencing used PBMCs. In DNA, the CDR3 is TGTGCCAGCAGCACAGACAGGGGCGGGAAACTGTTTTTT. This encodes CASSTDRGGKLFF.